This TCR beta chain was documented in a study of cytomegalovirus exposure and HLA in healthy donors. Study findings and constraints: Reported results showed that the classifier diagnosed cytomegalovirus status with high specificity and sensitivity. About 87% or about 30% of the time was how often most TCR beta V segments were productive, according to an earlier analysis. Among the CMV-associated chains, three were confirmed in vitro as specific for CMV antigens.

Germline CDR1 and CDR2: LGHNA and YNFKEQ. V was trimmed by 3 bases and J by 8 bases, leaving 17 bases between them. The CDR3 length is 15 residues. As to this clone: Its antigen is currently unknown.

Primers included in the PCR were 60 Vbeta and 13 Jbeta primers. The data were produced by immunoSEQ multiplex PCR, yet TCRdb's version contains in-frame clones alone and is incomplete. The data contain roughly 120,000 clones, roughly four fifths of them singletons. The sequence was obtained from a woman in her sixties in good health and CMV-seropositive. The chain is built from TRBV4-2 and TRBJ2-1; TRBD2 is a possible D gene (5 bases). Material for sequencing was PBMCs. The CDR3 nucleotides read TGTGCCAGCAGCCACGGCGAGGGCTTGAGGCATGAGCAGTTCTTC. This translates into CASSHGEGLRHEQFF.